The following is a T cell receptor beta chain sequence with its context. The data derive from a study of cytomegalovirus exposure and HLA in healthy donors. With 60 Vbeta and 13 Jbeta primers, the PCR was carried out. Repertoires were generated with immunoSEQ multiplex PCR, while TCRdb's copy carries only in-frame clones and drops some. The table shows 280,000 or so clones, with around 90% occurring only once. V was shortened by 8 bases and J by 4 bases, with 14 bases between the two germline ends. This CDR3 spans 14 amino acids. Germline V gene lookup returns CDR1 WSHSY and CDR2 SAAADI. Sequenced input: PBMCs. The chain links TRBV10-2 to TRBJ1-4, with D unclear. This sequence was found in a woman between 18 and 29 years old in good health and CMV-seronegative. The CDR3 loop reads CASGPGISNEKLFF. In DNA form, the CDR3 reads TGCGCCAGCGGTCCCGGGATAAGTAATGAAAAACTGTTTTTT.